The T cell receptor (beta chain) under discussion was sequenced for a study of blood T cells in healthy people across ages. Alongside a J-beta primer mix, a sample-barcoded 5' primer served in a second PCR lasting about 7 to 12 cycles. TCRdb re-called the 5' RACE reads with MiXCR, one entry per CDR3 protein. The table records 850,000 to 1,000,000 distinct CDR3 sequences, around 49% of them present only once. Study results and limitations: It was not possible, with unsorted PBMCs, to conclusively compare naive and antigen-experienced cells. When one million T cells were used, diversity estimates were thought to be underestimates.

Germline loops: CDR1 MRHNA, CDR2 SNTAGT. Trimming cost V 5 bases and J 11 bases; bases outside gene matches: 17. This CDR3 region has 16 residues. On this clonotype: The target antigen is unknown. Given a much more abundant clone one base away, this may be a read error.

Sequencing was carried out using blood. The clonotype originates from a man aged 25 to 45 in good health. This chain joins TRBV6-4 and TRBJ2-5; 10 bases are shared with TRBD2. CDR3 protein: CASSSWTSGSYNEQYF. CDR3 nucleotides: TGTGCCAGCAGTAGCTGGACTAGCGGATCCTACAATGAGCAGTACTTC.